The 2 T cell receptor beta chains below come from one sample, sequenced in a study of CD8+CD57+ T cells in acquired aplastic anemia. Researchers used genomic DNA as the template to profile TCR beta VDJ and CDR3. TCRdb re-derived calls from the reads in MiXCR, one entry per CDR3 protein. This sample has about 42,000 distinct CDR3 sequences, with about 65% found just once. The specimen was sorted CD4+, CD8+, or CD8+CD57+ T cells (not recorded which) from PBMCs. The receptors originated from a human donor in good health, serving as a control.

The chain is built from TRBV9 and TRBJ2-7; 7 bases are a match to TRBD1. The ends lost 4 bases at V and 1 base at J; junction bases unmatched: 2. The CDR3 runs 13 residues. From germline, CDR1 is SGDLS and CDR2 YYNGEE. The CDR3 reads CASSQDRSYEQYF. CDR3 DNA sequence: TGTGCCAGCAGCCAGGACAGGTCCTACGAGCAGTACTTC.

The chain uses TRBV7-9 and TRBJ1-2, with a possible D match to TRBD1 (6 bases). The CDR3 is 12 residues long. CDR1 is SEHNR and CDR2 is FQNEAQ in the germline V gene (reference sequence). The ends were cut back, 10 bases at V and 7 bases at J, with 16 bases in the middle. The CDR3 protein is CAIQQGLGGYTF. In nucleotides, the CDR3 is TGTGCCATCCAACAGGGACTGGGTGGCTACACCTTC.